Detailed here is one T cell receptor beta chain. The antigen it binds to is not known. Base qualities are missing; no much larger clone stands one base away. A case-control design nested within a healthcare worker cohort in London, UK, was used, with weekly nasopharyngeal swab PCR tests and blood sampling performed. Between 23 and 31 March 2020, the week of the UK lockdown, healthcare workers were enrolled and then followed up weekly for as long as 16 weeks. Library method: 5' RACE. The instrument given in TCRdb is NextSeq 500. The TCR library protocol attached unique molecular identifiers to individual cDNA molecules to correct for sequencing error and PCR bias. Sequencing covered both TCR alpha and beta chains, and within each sample the abundances of alpha and beta sequences were tightly co-correlated. Turning to the authors' computational methods: V gene, J gene and CDR3 annotation of TCR sequences was performed with Decombinator V4. Expanded TCRs were defined as changing significantly between any two time points under a Poisson model with p below 0.0001. Abundances of TCRs were expressed as counts per million after normalisation to the total number of TCRs sequenced in each sample. MAIT TCRs were defined by TRAV1-2 paired with TRAJ12, TRAJ20 or TRAJ33, and iNKT TCRs by TRAV10 paired with TRAJ18. VDJdb, accessed on 1 November 2021, was searched for TCRs annotated for CMV, EBV and SARS-CoV-2, and TCRs annotated for more than one antigen were excluded. Through fastp at Q25 and MiXCR, TCRdb rebuilt clones from the public reads, retaining in-frame beta chains. Every entry covers one CDR3 protein and lists the most common genes and DNA from its rows. The V and J calls were determined by TCRdb, not by the authors. This sample lists roughly 51,000 distinct CDR3 sequences; about 6.2% were detected once. Just under 4% of the sample goes to the ten largest clones.

The germline V gene (reference sequence) provides CDR1 SEHNR and CDR2 FQNEAQ. From cysteine to phenylalanine, the CDR3 is 13 amino acids long. The entry retains the CDR3 DNA only, 39 bases that are in frame from base 1. Trimming costs V 8 bases and J 4 bases, and their ends lie 14 bases apart. This entry comes from a study of early T cells in non-severe SARS-CoV-2 infection (dated by TCRdb to the early 2020s). Background for the entire study: TCR sequencing used bulk RNA from unsorted whole blood, so alpha and beta chains could not be paired.

General conclusions and limits of the study: Matching against VDJdb was skewed toward anti-spike CD8 responses, likely underestimated virus-specific expansions, and missed private and CD4 specificities.

The sequence joins TRBV7-9 to TRBJ1-2; the D gene assignment is ambiguous. The sequenced sample consisted of whole blood. The sequence derives from an adult who was a healthcare worker with PCR-confirmed SARS-CoV-2 infection or an uninfected control (not recorded which). The CDR3 protein: CASLSTTAYGYTF. The DNA sequence is given as TGTGCCAGCCTATCGACGACGGCCTATGGCTACACCTTC.